The sample holds a few counts of the clone carrying this T cell receptor beta chain. Antigen unknown. V was clipped by 6 bases and J by 0 bases, with 17 bases between them. This CDR3 spans 15 amino acids. Germline lookup yields CDR1 SQVTM and CDR2 ANQGSEA. The record originates from a study of T-cell memory formation after mild COVID-19. Study-level findings and limits: Contracting clones, day 15 to 85, had balanced CD4/CD8, and later expanders favored CD4+. Pre-infection memory harbored some responding clones, suggesting cross-reactive memory joined. Confirmation of SARS-CoV-2 specificity was lacking for second-wave clones peaking day 37.

After 5'RACE with constant-segment primers, TCR alpha and TCR beta cDNA libraries carrying sample barcodes and UMIs were obtained. TCRdb re-derived calls from the 5' RACE reads in MiXCR, one entry per CDR3 protein. The table records 250,000 to 350,000 distinct CDR3 sequences, about 13% of them present only once. Source material: PBMCs or a T cell subset sorted from them (not recorded which). This TCR came from a man aged 18 to 30 who had mild COVID-19 (a few samples of this study predate the infection). Cell type and time point are not known. The V call is TRBV29-1, the J call TRBJ2-5; D is tentatively TRBD1 or TRBD2 (5 bases each). The CDR3 sequence: CSVGTVGEYQETQYF. The DNA of the CDR3 is TGCAGCGTGGGGACCGTGGGGGAGTACCAAGAGACCCAGTACTTC. Looking up the rest from reference TRBV29-1 and TRBJ2-5 gives the full variable domain: SAVISQKPSRDICQRGTSLTIQCQVDSQVTMMFWYRQQPGQSLTLIATANQGSEATYESGFVIDKFPISRPNLTFSTLTVSNMSPEDSSIYLCSVGTVGEYQETQYFGPGTRLLVL.